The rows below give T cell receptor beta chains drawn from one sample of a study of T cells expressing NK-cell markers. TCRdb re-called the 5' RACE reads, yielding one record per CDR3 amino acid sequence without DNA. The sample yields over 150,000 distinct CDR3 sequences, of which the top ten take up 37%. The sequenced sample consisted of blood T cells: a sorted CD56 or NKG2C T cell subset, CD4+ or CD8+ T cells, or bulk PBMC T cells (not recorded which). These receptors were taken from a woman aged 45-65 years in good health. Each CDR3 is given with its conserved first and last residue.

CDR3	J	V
CAGWNVRRGYTF	TRBJ1-2	TRBV12-3/TRBV12-4
CASSPTGLANEQFF	TRBJ2-1	TRBV12-3/TRBV12-4
CATSDSTAWGAFF	TRBJ1-1	TRBV24-1
CASSPTPDRAGNQPQHF	TRBJ1-5	TRBV7-6
CASSILADEQFF	TRBJ2-1	TRBV11-1
CASRSRRADGELFF	TRBJ2-2	TRBV6-5
CASTPGLKAFF	TRBJ1-1	TRBV30
CASSPGGNQPQHF	TRBJ1-5	TRBV5-6
CASEGQLNTEAFF	TRBJ1-1	TRBV10-2
CSVEGDFSGRGYTF	TRBJ1-2	TRBV29-1
CASRQAGTITDTQYF	TRBJ2-3	TRBV3-1
CASSQWRDLGDNEQFF	TRBJ2-1	TRBV3-1
CSARDSALGEQFF	TRBJ2-1	TRBV20-1